Following are 12 T cell receptor beta chains from one sample sequenced in a study of blood T cell repertoires in COVID-19. Profiling relied on immunoSEQ multiplex PCR, and the TCRdb table lists in-frame clones only, not all of them. The data contain some 270,000 clones, 90% of them singletons. Sample: peripheral blood. Every receptor here comes from a woman in her sixties with COVID-19, enrolled during active disease.

The chain has TRBV4-2 and TRBJ2-7; D is perhaps TRBD2 (5 bases). The germline V gene encodes CDR1 LGHNA and CDR2 YNFKEQ. V dropped 4 bases and J dropped 2 bases, with 15 bases sitting between them. CDR3 length: 15 residues. CDR3 coding DNA: TGTGCCAGCAGCCCCTACCCGGGGAAGGCCTACGAGCAGTACTTC. Encoded protein: CASSPYPGKAYEQYF.

The chain recombines TRBV10-3 with TRBJ2-7, with D possibly matching TRBD1 (5 bases). Trimming took 10 bases from V and 3 from J, leaving 16 bases between them. This CDR3 region has 13 residues. Germline CDR1 reads ENHRY; CDR2 reads SYGVKD. Here the CDR3 reads CATRPGIDYEQYF. As DNA, the CDR3 is TGTGCCACCCGCCCAGGGATAGACTACGAGCAGTACTTC.

The count of this clone is one. The chain has TRBV3-1 (or the pseudogene TRBV3-2) and TRBJ1-5; possible D gene TRBD1, 6 bases. The CDR3 is made up of 13 amino acids. Germline V gene sequence: CDR1 LGHDT, CDR2 YNNKEL (reference sequence). V lost 0 bases, J lost 6 bases, and 6 bases lay in between. CDR3 amino acids: CASSQEGGQPQHF. DNA for the CDR3: TGTGCCAGCAGCCAAGAAGGGGGTCAGCCCCAGCATTTT.

The chain carries TRBV13 and TRBJ1-1, with D hard to call. With 1 base removed from V and 5 bases from J, the gap between germline ends came to 11 bases. The CDR3 length is 14 residues. Looked up from germline, CDR1 is PRHDT and CDR2 is FYEKMQ (reference sequence). The CDR3 bases are TGTGCCAGCAGCTTAGACTCTCCGGGGACTGAAGCTTTCTTT. Amino acid sequence: CASSLDSPGTEAFF.

This chain links TRBV6-4 with TRBJ2-1; D remains unclear. This CDR3 has 12 amino acids. With 0 bases removed from V and 11 bases from J, the gap between germline ends came to 8 bases. Germline V CDR1 and CDR2: MRHNA, SNTAGT. The CDR3 loop reads CASSDSSLKQFF. CDR3 in DNA: TGTGCCAGCAGTGACTCGAGTCTGAAGCAGTTCTTC.

This clone has more than one count but fewer than ten. The rearrangement uses TRBV30 and TRBJ1-2, with 9 positions matching TRBD1. The CDR3 is 15 residues long. Germline V gene data show CDR1 as GTSNPN and CDR2 as SVGIG (reference sequence). V gave up 4 bases and J gave up 6 bases; unmatched junction bases: 12. The CDR3 bases are TGTGCCTGGATGTCCGGAACAGGGGGCTGGAATGGCTACACCTTC. Protein product: CAWMSGTGGWNGYTF.

The CDR3 DNA reads as TGTGCCAGCAGCCGACAGTTTCTATATAATTCACCCCTCCACTTT. The encoded protein is CASSRQFLYNSPLHF. The chain uses TRBV27 and TRBJ1-6; weak D call: TRBD1 (5 bases). Trimming left V 6 bases short and J 4 bases short, with 13 bases between. The length of the CDR3 is 15 residues. Germline assignment: CDR1 MNHEY and CDR2 SMNVEV (reference sequence).

V and J are TRBV6-6 and TRBJ2-6, with 9 positions matching TRBD1. Germline V gene data show CDR1 as MNHNY and CDR2 as SVGAGI (reference sequence). V was pared by 8 bases and J by 0 bases, with 5 bases of the junction left unmatched. The CDR3 is made up of 16 amino acids. The CDR3 loop reads CASGTGIGSGANVLTF. DNA for the CDR3: TGTGCCAGCGGGACAGGGATAGGCTCTGGGGCCAACGTCCTGACTTTC.

The gene calls are TRBV7-2 and TRBJ1-2; 7 bases fit TRBD1. The V gene's germline CDR1 is SGHTA and CDR2 FQGNSA. Unmatched junction bases numbered 9, after V lost 4 bases and J lost 1 base. The CDR3 extends over 16 amino acids. CDR3 coding DNA: TGTGCCAGCAGCTCATCAAGGGACAGATATAACTATGGCTACACCTTC. It codes for CASSSSRDRYNYGYTF.

This clone was seen a single time. The chain couples TRBV7-9 to TRBJ2-7; tentatively, D is TRBD1 (6 bases). CDR3 length: 14 residues. Germline V gives CDR1 SEHNR, CDR2 FQNEAQ (reference sequence). V was pared by 6 bases and J by 6 bases, with 18 bases between. This CDR3 is CASRKQGVGSEQYF. CDR3 in DNA: TGTGCCAGCAGGAAACAGGGAGTTGGGTCCGAGCAGTACTTC.

The gene calls are TRBV6-5 and TRBJ1-4; 7 nucleotides match TRBD1. The V gene end was trimmed by 4 bases and the J gene end by 8 bases; junction bases not matched to a gene: 13. CDR3 length: 16 amino acids. Germline V gene sequence: CDR1 MNHEY, CDR2 SVGAGI. This CDR3 reads CASSSDRARGGEKLFF. The CDR3 nucleotides read TGTGCCAGCAGTTCAGACAGGGCCCGCGGAGGAGAAAAACTGTTTTTT.

This clone was detected once. The J gene is TRBJ1-1, the V gene TRBV30, with 8 bases matching TRBD1. This CDR3 is 13 amino acids long. J lost 1 base, V lost 8 bases, and 6 bases had no gene match. The germline V gene has CDR1 GTSNPN and CDR2 SVGIG (reference sequence). The DNA for the CDR3 is TGTGCCGGAGACAGGGGATGGAACACTGAAGCTTTCTTT. The encoded protein is CAGDRGWNTEAFF. Complete variable domain (other parts from reference TRBV30 and TRBJ1-1): SQTIHQWPATLVQPVGSPLSLECTVEGTSNPNLYWYRQAAGRGLQLLFYSVGIGQISSEVPQNLSASRPQDRQFILSSKKLLLSDSGFYLCAGDRGWNTEAFFGQGTRLTVV.